Following are 18 T cell receptor beta chains from one sample sequenced in a study of T cell clusters in autoimmune cytopenias. Each sample's input was 200 to 250 ng genomic DNA, 30,000 to 45,000 genome equivalents. TRB was amplified by touch-down multiplex PCR, primer pools A and B combined. Reanalyzing the multiplex PCR reads, TCRdb keeps one entry per CDR3 protein, without DNA. The sample's table shows roughly 8,200 distinct CDR3 sequences. Sequencing was carried out using peripheral blood. The receptors derive from a human donor with an autoimmune cytopenia or autoimmune hepatitis (not recorded which).

This chain connects TRBV19 to TRBJ2-1; as DNA is missing, the TRBD2 call by TCRdb cannot be tested. Germline assignment: CDR1 LNHDA and CDR2 SQIVND (reference sequence). This CDR3 has 13 amino acids. The CDR3 reads CASSIGLANEQFF.

This clonotype is medium-sized by frequency. The chain joins TRBV29-1 to TRBJ2-1; TCRdb lists TRBD2, though no DNA is available to test this call. The CDR3 runs to 13 residues. Germline CDR1 reads SQVTM; CDR2 reads ANQGSEA. The CDR3 loop reads CSTQGLSYNEQFF.

The rearrangement links TRBV29-1 to TRBJ2-1; TCRdb proposes TRBD2, but this gene call is untestable without DNA. Germline V gives CDR1 SQVTM, CDR2 ANQGSEA. The CDR3 is 15 residues long. The CDR3 loop reads CSGEGSSSSYNEQFF.

The rearrangement joins TRBV5-4 to TRBJ2-1; TCRdb's D gene call, TRBD1, goes unchecked for lack of DNA. CDR1 and CDR2 from the germline V gene are SGHNT and YYREEE (reference sequence). The CDR3 spans 15 residues. The chain's CDR3 is CASSLDRGVANEQFF.

This chain links TRBV10-3 with TRBJ1-1; lacking DNA, the TRBD1 call made by TCRdb goes unchecked. Germline V gene data show CDR1 as ENHRY and CDR2 as SYGVKD. CDR3 size: 13 residues. CDR3 amino acids: CATRGAGGAEAFF.

The chain carries TRBV30 and TRBJ1-1. Looked up from germline, CDR1 is GTSNPN and CDR2 is SVGIG (reference sequence). This CDR3 region has 14 residues. CDR3 in amino acids: CAWKEGRRGTEAFF.

This clonotype ranks as medium-sized in terms of frequency. The chain combines TRBV6-6 with TRBJ2-2; absent DNA, TCRdb's TRBD2 call cannot be checked. CDR3 size: 16 residues. The germline V gene has CDR1 MNHNY and CDR2 SVGAGI (reference sequence). The CDR3 loop reads CASSYRGLQDTGELFF.

This clonotype counts as medium-sized by frequency. The V and J genes are TRBV30 and TRBJ2-3. This CDR3 region has 14 residues. Germline V gives CDR1 GTSNPN, CDR2 SVGIG (reference sequence). The CDR3 is CAWSYRWATDTQYF. Full variable domain (rest looked up from reference TRBV30 and TRBJ2-3): SQTIHQWPATLVQPVGSPLSLECTVEGTSNPNLYWYRQAAGRGLQLLFYSVGIGQISSEVPQNLSASRPQDRQFILSSKKLLLSDSGFYLCAWSYRWATDTQYFGPGTRLTVL.

The V and J genes are TRBV19 and TRBJ1-5. Germline V gene lookup returns CDR1 LNHDA and CDR2 SQIVND (reference sequence). CDR3 length: 13 amino acids. The CDR3 loop is CASSIGQDQPQHF.

This clonotype is called medium-sized based on its frequency. This chain uses TRBV27 with TRBJ1-1; the TCRdb call, TRBD1, lacks DNA for checking. The CDR3 spans 12 residues. The germline gives CDR1 MNHEY, CDR2 SMNVEV (reference sequence). CDR3 region: CASSIGGSEAFF.

V gene TRBV18 combines with J gene TRBJ2-3. This CDR3 is 14 amino acids long. Germline V gene lookup returns CDR1 KGHSH and CDR2 LQKENI. This CDR3 reads CASSGNAPTDTQYF.

The V and J genes are TRBV11-2 and TRBJ2-1; TCRdb calls TRBD1, which cannot be checked without DNA. Germline-derived CDR1 and CDR2 are SGHAT and FQNNGV. This CDR3 has 14 amino acids. The CDR3 protein is CASSPRAGLNEQFF.

This chain uses TRBV20-1 with TRBJ2-7; the D call of TRBD2 rests on TCRdb alone, since no DNA is present to check it. In germline, CDR1 is DFQATT, CDR2 SNEGSKA (reference sequence). There are 14 residues in the CDR3. CDR3 amino acids: CSATTSFSSYEQYF.

CDR3 in amino acids: CAWSGGGPPYEQYF. The chain has TRBV30 and TRBJ2-7; lacking DNA, the TRBD2 call made by TCRdb goes unchecked. CDR1 and CDR2 (germline): GTSNPN, SVGIG (reference sequence). This CDR3 comprises 14 residues.

The V gene is TRBV2, the J gene TRBJ1-2; TCRdb's assignment of TRBD1 cannot be checked, as there is no DNA. From germline, CDR1 is SNHLY and CDR2 FYNNEI. There are 12 residues in the CDR3. CDR3 sequence reads: CANSATGNGYTF.

The chain combines TRBV6-5 with TRBJ2-1; TCRdb's D call of TRBD1 is untestable without DNA. This CDR3 contains 11 residues. From germline, CDR1 is MNHEY and CDR2 SVGAGI. Here the CDR3 reads CASRRGNEQFF.

This CDR3 is CASSLGQNTEAFF. V usage is TRBV12-3 or TRBV12-4 and J usage is TRBJ1-1. The CDR3 has 13 amino acids.

The genes are TRBV12-3 or TRBV12-4 and TRBJ1-5. This CDR3 contains 14 residues. CDR3 region: CASSLTGGSQPQHF.